This TCR beta chain was recovered during a study of cytomegalovirus exposure and HLA in healthy donors. Study observations and caveats: The listing of some 170 TCR beta chains classed them as cytomegalovirus-associated.

CDR1 and CDR2 from the germline V gene are LNHDA and SQIVND (reference sequence). This CDR3 comprises 12 residues. The V and J ends lost 6 bases and 8 bases respectively, with 13 bases between them. This PCR relied on a set of 60 Vbeta primers and 13 Jbeta primers. The method was immunoSEQ multiplex PCR; TCRdb's version includes in-frame clones alone and lacks a portion of them. The profile shows about 120,000 clones, 15% to 20% of them singletons. Worth noting for this clone: The target antigen is unknown.

The rearrangement uses TRBV19 and TRBJ1-1; no reliable D call. Sequenced input: PBMCs. The TCR comes from a female donor in good health and CMV-seropositive. In DNA form, the CDR3 reads TGTGCCAGTAGCTTGAGGGAAGGGGAAGCTTTCTTT. Translated, it gives CASSLREGEAFF. Full variable domain (remainder filled in from reference TRBV19 and TRBJ1-1): DGGITQSPKYLFRKEGQNVTLSCEQNLNHDAMYWYRQDPGQGLRLIYYSQIVNDFQKGDIAEGYSVSREKKESFPLTVTSAQKNPTAFYLCASSLREGEAFFGQGTRLTVV.